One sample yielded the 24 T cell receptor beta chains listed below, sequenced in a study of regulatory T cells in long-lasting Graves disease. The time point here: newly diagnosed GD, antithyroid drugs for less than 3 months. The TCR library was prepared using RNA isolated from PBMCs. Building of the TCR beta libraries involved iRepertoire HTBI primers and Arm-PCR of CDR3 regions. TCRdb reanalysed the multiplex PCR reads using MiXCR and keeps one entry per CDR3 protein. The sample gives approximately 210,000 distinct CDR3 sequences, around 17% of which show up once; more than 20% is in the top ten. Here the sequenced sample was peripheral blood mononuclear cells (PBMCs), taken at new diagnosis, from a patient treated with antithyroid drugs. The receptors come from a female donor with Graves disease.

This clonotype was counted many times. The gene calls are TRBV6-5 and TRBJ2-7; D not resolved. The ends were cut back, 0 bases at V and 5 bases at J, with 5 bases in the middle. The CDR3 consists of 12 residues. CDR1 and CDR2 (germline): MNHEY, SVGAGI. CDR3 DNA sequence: TGTGCCAGCAGTTACTCGGTCCACGAGCAGTACTTC. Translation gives CASSYSVHEQYF.

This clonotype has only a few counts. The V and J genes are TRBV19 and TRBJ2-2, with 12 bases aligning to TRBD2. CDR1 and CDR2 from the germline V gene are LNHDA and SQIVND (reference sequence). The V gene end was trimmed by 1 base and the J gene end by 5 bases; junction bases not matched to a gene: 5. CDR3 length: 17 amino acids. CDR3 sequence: CASSIATSGRGTGELFF. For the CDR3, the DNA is TGTGCCAGTAGTATAGCGACTAGCGGGAGAGGTACCGGGGAGCTGTTTTTT.

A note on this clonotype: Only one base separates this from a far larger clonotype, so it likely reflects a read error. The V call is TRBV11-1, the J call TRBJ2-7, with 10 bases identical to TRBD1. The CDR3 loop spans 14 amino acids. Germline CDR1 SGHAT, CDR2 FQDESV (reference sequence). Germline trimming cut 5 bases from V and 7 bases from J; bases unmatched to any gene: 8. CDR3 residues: CASSRDRGRNEQYF. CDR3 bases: TGTGCCAGCAGCCGGGACAGGGGCCGCAATGAGCAGTACTTC.

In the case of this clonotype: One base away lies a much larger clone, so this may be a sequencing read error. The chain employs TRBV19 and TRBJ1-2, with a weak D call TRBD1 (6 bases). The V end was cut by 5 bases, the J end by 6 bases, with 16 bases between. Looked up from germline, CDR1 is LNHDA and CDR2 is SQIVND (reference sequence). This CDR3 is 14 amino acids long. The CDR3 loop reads CASSLTGSNHGYTF. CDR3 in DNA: TGTGCCAGTAGTCTGACAGGTTCCAACCATGGCTACACCTTC.

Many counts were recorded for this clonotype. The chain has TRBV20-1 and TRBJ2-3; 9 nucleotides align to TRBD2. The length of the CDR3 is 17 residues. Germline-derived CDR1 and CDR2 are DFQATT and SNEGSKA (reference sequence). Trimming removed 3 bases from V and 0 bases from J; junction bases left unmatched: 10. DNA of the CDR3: TGCAGTGCTAGTTCGCTAGCGGGGCACCTTAGCACAGATACGCAGTATTTT. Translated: CSASSLAGHLSTDTQYF.

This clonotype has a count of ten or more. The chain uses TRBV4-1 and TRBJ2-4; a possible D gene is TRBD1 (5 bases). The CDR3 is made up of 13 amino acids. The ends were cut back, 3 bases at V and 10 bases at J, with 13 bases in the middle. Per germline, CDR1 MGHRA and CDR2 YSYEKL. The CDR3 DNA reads TGCGCCAGCAGCCAGGCAGGGATGCAGATTCAGTACTTC. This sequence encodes CASSQAGMQIQYF.

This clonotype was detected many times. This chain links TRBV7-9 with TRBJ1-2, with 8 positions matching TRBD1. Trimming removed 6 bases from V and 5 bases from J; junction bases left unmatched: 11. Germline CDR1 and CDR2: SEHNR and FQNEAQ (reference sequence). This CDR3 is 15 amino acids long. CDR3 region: CASSRSDREGYGYTF. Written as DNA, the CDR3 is TGTGCCAGCAGTCGATCGGACAGGGAGGGGTATGGCTACACCTTC. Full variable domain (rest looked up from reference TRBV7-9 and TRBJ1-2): DTGVSQNPRHKITKRGQNVTFRCDPISEHNRLYWYRQTLGQGPEFLTYFQNEAQLEKSRLLSDRFSAERPKGSFSTLEIQRTEQGDSAMYLCASSRSDREGYGYTFGSGTRLTVV.

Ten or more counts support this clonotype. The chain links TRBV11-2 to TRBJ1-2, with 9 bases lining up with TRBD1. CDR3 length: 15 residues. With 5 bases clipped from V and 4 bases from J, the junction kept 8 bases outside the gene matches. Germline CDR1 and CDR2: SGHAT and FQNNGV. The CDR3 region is CASSRGTGSVYGYTF. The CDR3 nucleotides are TGTGCCAGCAGCCGAGGGACAGGGAGTGTCTATGGCTACACCTTC.

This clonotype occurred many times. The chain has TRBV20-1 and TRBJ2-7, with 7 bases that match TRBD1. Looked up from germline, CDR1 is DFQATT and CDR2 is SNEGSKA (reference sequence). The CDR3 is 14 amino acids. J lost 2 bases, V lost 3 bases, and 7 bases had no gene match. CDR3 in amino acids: CSARRQGLPYEQYF. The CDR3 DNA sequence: TGCAGTGCTAGGCGACAGGGTTTACCCTACGAGCAGTACTTC.

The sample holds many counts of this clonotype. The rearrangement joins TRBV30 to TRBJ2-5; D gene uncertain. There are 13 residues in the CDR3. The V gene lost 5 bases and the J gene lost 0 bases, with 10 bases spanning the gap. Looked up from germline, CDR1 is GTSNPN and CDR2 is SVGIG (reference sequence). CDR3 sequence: CAWASGYQETQYF. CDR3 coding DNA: TGTGCCTGGGCTTCCGGGTACCAAGAGACCCAGTACTTC.

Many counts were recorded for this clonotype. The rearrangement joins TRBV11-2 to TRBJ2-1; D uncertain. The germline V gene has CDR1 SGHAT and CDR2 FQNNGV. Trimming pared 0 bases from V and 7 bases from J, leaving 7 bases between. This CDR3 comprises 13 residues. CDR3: CASSLDLGNEQFF. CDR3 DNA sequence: TGTGCCAGCAGCTTAGATTTGGGGAATGAGCAGTTCTTC.

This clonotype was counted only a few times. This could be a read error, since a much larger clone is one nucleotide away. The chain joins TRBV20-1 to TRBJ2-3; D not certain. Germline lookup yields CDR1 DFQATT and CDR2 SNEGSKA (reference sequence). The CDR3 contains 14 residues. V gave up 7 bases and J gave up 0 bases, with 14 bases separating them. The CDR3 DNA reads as TGCAGTGTCTATGACCCAGCTAGCACAGATACGCAGTATTTT. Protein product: CSVYDPASTDTQYF.

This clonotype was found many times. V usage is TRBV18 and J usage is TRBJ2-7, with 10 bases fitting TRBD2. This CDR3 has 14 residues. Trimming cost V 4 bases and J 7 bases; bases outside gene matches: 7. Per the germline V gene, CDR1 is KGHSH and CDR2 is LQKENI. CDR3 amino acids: CASSLGLADVEQYF. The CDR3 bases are TGTGCCAGCTCACTTGGACTAGCGGACGTGGAGCAGTACTTC.

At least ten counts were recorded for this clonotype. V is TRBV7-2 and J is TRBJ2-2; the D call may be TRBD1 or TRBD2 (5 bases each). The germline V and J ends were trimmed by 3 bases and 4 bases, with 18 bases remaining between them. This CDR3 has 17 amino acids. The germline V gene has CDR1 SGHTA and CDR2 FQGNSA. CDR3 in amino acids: CASSFDPGPRFTGELFF. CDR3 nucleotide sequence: TGTGCCAGCAGCTTTGACCCGGGACCCCGTTTCACCGGGGAGCTGTTTTTT. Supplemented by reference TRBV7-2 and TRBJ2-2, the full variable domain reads GAGVSQSPSNKVTEKGKDVELRCDPISGHTALYWYRQSLGQGLEFLIYFQGNSAPDKSGLPSDRFSAERTGGSVSTLTIQRTQQEDSAVYLCASSFDPGPRFTGELFFGEGSRLTVL.

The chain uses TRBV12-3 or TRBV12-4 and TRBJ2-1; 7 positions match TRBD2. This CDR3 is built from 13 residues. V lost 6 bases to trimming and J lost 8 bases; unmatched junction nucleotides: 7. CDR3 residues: CASSLRLADEQFF. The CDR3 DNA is TGTGCCAGCAGCCTTAGACTAGCCGATGAGCAGTTCTTC.

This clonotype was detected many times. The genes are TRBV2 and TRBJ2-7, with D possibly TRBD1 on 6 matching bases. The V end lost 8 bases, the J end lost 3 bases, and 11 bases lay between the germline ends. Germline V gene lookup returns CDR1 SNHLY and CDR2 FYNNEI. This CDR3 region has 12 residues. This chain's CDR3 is CASRDTYYEQYF. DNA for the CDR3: TGTGCCAGCCGGGACACCTACTACGAGCAGTACTTC.

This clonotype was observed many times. The CDR3 DNA reads as TGTGCCAGCTCATCCCGTACAGGGGAGCAGTACTTC. Residues: CASSSRTGEQYF. The chain uses TRBV18 and TRBJ2-7; TRBD1 is a possible D gene (6 bases). Trimming took 5 bases from V and 7 from J, leaving 12 bases between them. Germline-derived CDR1 and CDR2 are KGHSH and LQKENI. The CDR3 consists of 12 residues.

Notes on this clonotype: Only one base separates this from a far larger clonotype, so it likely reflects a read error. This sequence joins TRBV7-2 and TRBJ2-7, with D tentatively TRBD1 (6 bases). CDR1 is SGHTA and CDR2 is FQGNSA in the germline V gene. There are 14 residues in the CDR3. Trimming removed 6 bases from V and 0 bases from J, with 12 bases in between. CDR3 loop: CTSSLRDNSYEQYF. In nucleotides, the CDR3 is TGTACCAGCAGTTTACGGGACAACTCCTACGAGCAGTACTTC.

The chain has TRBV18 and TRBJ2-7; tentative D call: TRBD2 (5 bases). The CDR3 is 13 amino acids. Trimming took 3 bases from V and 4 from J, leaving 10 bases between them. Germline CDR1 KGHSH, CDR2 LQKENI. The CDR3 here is CASSPQRAYEQYF. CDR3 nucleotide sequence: TGTGCCAGCTCACCCCAGAGGGCGTACGAGCAGTACTTC.

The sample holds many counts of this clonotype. The CDR3 loop is CASRSHLAGGSYNEQFF. The CDR3 DNA is TGTGCCAGCAGATCGCACCTAGCGGGAGGCTCCTACAATGAGCAGTTCTTC. This chain links TRBV12-3 or TRBV12-4 with TRBJ2-1; TRBD2 agrees at 11 bases. The CDR3 covers 17 residues. J was trimmed by 0 bases and V by 6 bases; bases with no gene match: 7.

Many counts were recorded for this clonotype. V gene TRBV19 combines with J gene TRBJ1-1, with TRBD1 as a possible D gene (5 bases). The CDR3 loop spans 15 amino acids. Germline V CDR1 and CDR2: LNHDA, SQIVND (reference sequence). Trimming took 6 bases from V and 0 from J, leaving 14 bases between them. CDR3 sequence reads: CASRRQTLLNTEAFF. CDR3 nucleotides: TGTGCCAGTAGAAGACAGACCTTGCTGAACACTGAAGCTTTCTTT.

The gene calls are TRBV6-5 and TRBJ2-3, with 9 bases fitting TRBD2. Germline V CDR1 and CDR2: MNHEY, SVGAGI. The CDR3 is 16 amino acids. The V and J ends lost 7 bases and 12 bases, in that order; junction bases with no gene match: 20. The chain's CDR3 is CASTESTSGPTDSQYF. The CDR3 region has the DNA TGTGCCAGCACCGAATCGACTAGCGGACCCACAGATAGCCAGTATTTT.

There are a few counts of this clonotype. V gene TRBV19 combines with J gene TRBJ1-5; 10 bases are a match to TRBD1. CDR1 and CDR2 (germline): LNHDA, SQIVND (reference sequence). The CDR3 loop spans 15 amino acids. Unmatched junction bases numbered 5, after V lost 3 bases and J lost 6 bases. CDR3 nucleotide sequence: TGTGCCAGTAGTATGGGACAGGGGAGGAGTCAGCCCCAGCATTTT. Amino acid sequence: CASSMGQGRSQPQHF.

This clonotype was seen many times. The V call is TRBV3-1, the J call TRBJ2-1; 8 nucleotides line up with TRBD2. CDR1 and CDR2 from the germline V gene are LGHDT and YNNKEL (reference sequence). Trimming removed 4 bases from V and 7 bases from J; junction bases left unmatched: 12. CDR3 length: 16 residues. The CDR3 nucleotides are TGTGCCAGCAGCCTCCTGAGCGGGAGTCTCTATAATGAGCAGTTCTTC. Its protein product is CASSLLSGSLYNEQFF.